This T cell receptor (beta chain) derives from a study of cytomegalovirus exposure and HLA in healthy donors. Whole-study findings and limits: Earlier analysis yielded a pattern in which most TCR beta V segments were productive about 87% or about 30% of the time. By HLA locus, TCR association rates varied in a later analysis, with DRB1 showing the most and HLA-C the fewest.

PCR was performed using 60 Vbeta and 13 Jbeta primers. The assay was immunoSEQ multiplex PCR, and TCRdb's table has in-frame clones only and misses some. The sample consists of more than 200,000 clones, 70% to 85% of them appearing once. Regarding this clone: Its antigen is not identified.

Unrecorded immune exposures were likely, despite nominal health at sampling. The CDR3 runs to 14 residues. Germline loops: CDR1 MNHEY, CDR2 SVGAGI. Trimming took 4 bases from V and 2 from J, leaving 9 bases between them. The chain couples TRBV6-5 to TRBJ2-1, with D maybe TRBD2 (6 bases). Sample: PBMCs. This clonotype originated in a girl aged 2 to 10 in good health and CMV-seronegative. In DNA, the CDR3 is TGTGCCAGCAGTTGGGGGGACCCCTACAATGAGCAGTTCTTC. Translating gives CASSWGDPYNEQFF.